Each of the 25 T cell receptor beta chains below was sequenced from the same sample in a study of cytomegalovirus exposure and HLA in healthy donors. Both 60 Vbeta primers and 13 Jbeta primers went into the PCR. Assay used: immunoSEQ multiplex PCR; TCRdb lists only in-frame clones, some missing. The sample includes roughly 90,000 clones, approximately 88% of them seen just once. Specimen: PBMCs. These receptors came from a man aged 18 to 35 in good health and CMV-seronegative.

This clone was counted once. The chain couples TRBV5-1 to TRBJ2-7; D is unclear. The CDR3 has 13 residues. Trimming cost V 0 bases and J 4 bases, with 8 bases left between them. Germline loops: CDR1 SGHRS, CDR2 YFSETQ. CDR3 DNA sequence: TGCGCCAGCAGCTTGGACACAGATTACGAGCAGTACTTC. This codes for CASSLDTDYEQYF.

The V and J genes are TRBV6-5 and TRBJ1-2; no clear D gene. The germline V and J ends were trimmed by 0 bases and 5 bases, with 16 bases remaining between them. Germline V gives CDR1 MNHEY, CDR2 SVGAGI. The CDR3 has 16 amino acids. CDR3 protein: CASSYSKSWAEYGYTF. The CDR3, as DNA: TGTGCCAGCAGTTACTCGAAAAGCTGGGCCGAATATGGCTACACCTTC.

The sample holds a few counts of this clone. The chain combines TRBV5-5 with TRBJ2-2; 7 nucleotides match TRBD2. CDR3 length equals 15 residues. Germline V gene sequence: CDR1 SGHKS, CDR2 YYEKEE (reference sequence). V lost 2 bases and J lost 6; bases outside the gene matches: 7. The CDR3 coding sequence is TGTGCCAGCAGCTTTACTAGCGTTGTGTCCGGGGAGCTGTTTTTT. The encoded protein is CASSFTSVVSGELFF.

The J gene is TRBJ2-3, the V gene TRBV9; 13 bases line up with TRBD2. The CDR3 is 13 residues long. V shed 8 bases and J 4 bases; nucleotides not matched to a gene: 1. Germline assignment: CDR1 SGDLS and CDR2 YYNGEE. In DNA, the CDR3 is TGTGCCAGTACTAGCGGGAGGGCAGATACGCAGTATTTT. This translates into CASTSGRADTQYF.

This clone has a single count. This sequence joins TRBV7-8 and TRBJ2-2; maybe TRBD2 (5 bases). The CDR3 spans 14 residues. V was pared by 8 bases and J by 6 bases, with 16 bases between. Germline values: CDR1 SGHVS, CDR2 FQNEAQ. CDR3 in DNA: TGTGCCAGCTCTTCACGCGGGTTTCCCGGGGAGCTGTTTTTT. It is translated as CASSSRGFPGELFF.

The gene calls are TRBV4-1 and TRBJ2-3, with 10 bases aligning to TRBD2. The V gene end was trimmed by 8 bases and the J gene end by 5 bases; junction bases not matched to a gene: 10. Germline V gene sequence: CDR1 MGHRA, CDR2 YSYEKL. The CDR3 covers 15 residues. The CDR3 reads CASAGVGTSVDTQYF. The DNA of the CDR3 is TGCGCCAGCGCCGGGGTGGGGACTAGCGTAGATACGCAGTATTTT.

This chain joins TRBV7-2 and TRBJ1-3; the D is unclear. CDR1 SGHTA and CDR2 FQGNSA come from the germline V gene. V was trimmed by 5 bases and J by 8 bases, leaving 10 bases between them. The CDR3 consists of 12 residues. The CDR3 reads CASSPTGDTIYF. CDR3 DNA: TGTGCCAGCAGCCCAACGGGAGACACCATATATTTT.

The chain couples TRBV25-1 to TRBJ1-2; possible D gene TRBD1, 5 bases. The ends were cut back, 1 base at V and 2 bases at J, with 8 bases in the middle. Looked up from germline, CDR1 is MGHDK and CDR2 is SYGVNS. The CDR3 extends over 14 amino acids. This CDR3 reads CASSEWGENYGYTF. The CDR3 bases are TGTGCCAGCAGTGAATGGGGGGAGAACTATGGCTACACCTTC.

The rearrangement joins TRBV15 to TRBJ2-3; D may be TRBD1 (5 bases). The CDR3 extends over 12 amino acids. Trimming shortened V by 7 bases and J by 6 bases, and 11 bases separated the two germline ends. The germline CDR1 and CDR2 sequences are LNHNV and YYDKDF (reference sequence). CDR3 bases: TGTGCCACCACCAAGGGGATGGATACGCAGTATTTT. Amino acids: CATTKGMDTQYF.

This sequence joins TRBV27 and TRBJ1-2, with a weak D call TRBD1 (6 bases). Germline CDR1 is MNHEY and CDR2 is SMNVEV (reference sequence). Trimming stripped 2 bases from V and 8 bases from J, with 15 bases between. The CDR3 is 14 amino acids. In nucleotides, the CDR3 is TGTGCCAGCAGTTTAGGGGGCGCAGGGAGCGGCTACACCTTC. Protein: CASSLGGAGSGYTF.

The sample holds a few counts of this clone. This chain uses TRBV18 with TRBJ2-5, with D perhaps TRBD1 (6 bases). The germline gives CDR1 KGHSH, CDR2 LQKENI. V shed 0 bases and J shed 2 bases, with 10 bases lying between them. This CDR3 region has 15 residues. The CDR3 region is CASSPPGQRQETQYF. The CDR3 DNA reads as TGTGCCAGCTCACCACCGGGACAACGACAAGAGACCCAGTACTTC.

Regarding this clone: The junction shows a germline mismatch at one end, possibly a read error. CDR3 nucleotide sequence: TGCGCCAGCAGCTTGGAAAAAGAGGGATTGGACTTC. It encodes CASSLEKEGLDF. J is TRBJ2-5 and V is TRBV5-1; TRBD2 is a possible D gene (5 bases). The CDR3 has 12 residues. The V gene's germline CDR1 is SGHRS and CDR2 YFSETQ.

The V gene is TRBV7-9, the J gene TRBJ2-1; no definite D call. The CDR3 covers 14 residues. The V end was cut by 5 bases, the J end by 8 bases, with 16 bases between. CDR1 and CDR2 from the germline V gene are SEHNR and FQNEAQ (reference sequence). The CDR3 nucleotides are TGTGCCAGCAGCAGTACTCTTCGGTCCGATGAGCAGTTCTTC. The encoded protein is CASSSTLRSDEQFF.

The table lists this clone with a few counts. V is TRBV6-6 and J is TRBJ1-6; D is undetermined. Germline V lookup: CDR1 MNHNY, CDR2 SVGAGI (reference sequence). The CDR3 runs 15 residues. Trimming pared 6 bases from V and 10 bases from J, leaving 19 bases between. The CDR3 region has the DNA TGTGCCAGCAGGGAGTCCCGGGATTTGAGATCACCCCTCCACTTT. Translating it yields CASRESRDLRSPLHF.

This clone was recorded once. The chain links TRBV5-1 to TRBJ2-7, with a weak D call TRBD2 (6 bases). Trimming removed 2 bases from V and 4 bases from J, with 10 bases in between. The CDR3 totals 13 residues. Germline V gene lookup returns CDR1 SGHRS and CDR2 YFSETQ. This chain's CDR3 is CASSFKSGYEQYF. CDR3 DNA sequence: TGCGCCAGCAGCTTTAAGAGCGGGTACGAGCAGTACTTC.

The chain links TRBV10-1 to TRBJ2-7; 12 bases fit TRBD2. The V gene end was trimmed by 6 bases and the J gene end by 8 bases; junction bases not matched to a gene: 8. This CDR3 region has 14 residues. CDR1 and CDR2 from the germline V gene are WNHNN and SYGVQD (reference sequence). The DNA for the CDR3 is TGCGCCAGCAGCCCACTAGCGGGAGGAGGGCAGCAGTACTTC. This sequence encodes CASSPLAGGGQQYF.

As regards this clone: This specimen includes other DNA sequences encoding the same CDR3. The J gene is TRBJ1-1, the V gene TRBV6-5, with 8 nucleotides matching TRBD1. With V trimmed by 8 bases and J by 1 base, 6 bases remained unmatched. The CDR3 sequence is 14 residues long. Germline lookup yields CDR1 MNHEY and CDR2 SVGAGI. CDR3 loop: CASRIQGGNTEAFF. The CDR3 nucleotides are TGTGCCAGCCGAATACAGGGGGGGAACACTGAAGCTTTCTTT.

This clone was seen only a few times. In DNA form, the CDR3 reads TGCGCCAGCTCTCTCTTGACAGGAAGAGGGAACACTGAAGCTTTCTTT. It specifies CASSLLTGRGNTEAFF. This sequence joins TRBV4-1 and TRBJ1-1; maybe TRBD1 (6 bases). Germline assignment: CDR1 MGHRA and CDR2 YSYEKL. Trimming shortened V by 8 bases and J by 1 base, and 20 bases separated the two germline ends. This CDR3 has 16 residues.

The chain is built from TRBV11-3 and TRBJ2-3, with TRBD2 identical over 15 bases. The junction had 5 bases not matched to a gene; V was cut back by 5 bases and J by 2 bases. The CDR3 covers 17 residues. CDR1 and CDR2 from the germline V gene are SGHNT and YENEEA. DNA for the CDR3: TGTGCCAGCAGCGCAGGACTAGCGGGAGGGGTCACAGATACGCAGTATTTT. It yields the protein CASSAGLAGGVTDTQYF.

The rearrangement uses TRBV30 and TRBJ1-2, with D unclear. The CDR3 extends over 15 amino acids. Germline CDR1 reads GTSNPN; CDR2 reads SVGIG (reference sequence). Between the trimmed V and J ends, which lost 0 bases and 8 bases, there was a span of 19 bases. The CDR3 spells CAWSVPGRWINGYTF. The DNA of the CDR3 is TGTGCCTGGAGTGTACCGGGAAGGTGGATTAACGGCTACACCTTC.

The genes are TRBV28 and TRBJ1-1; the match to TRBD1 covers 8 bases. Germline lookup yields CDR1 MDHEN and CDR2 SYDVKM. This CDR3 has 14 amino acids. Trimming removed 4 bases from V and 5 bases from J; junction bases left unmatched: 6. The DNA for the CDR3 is TGTGCCAGCAGTTCCGGACAGGGTTGGACTGAAGCTTTCTTT. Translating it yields CASSSGQGWTEAFF.

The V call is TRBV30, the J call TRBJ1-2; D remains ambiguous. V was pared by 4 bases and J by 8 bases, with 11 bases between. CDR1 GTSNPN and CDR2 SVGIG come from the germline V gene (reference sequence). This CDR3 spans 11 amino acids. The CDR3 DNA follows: TGTGCCTGGATCCCCCTGGGCGGCTACACCTTC. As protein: CAWIPLGGYTF.

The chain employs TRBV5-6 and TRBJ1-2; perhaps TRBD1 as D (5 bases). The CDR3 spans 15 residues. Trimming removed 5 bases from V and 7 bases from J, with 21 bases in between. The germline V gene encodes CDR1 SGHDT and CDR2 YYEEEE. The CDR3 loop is CASRQDLGGSGGYTF. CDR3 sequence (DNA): TGTGCCAGCAGACAGGACTTGGGGGGATCGGGTGGCTACACCTTC.

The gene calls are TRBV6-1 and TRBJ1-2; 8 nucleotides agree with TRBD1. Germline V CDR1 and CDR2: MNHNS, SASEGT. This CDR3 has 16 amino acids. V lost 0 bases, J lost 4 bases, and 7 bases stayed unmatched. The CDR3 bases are TGTGCCAGCAGTGAAGCAGGACAGGGAATGTCCTATGGCTACACCTTC. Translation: CASSEAGQGMSYGYTF.

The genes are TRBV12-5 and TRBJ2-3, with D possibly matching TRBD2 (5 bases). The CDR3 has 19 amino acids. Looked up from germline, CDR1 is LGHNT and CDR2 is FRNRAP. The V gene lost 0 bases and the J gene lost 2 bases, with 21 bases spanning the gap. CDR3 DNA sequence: TGTGCTAGTGGTTTGGTCGTTAGCACTTCGAGGACTCTCACAGATACGCAGTATTTT. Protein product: CASGLVVSTSRTLTDTQYF.